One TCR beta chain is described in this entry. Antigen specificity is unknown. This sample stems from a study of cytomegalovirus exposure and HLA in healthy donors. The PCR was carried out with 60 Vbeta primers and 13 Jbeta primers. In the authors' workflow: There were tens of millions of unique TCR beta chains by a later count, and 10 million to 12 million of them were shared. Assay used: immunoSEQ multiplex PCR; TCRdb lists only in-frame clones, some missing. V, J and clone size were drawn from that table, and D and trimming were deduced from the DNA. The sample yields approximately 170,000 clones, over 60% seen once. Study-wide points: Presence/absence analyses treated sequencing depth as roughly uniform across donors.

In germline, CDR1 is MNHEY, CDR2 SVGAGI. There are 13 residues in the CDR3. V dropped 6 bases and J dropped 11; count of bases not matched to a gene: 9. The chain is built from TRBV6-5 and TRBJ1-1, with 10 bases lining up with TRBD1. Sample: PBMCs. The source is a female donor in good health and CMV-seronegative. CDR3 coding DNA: TGTGCCAGCAGCCAGTTCGTGGGACAGGGGGCTTTCTTT. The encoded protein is CASSQFVGQGAFF.